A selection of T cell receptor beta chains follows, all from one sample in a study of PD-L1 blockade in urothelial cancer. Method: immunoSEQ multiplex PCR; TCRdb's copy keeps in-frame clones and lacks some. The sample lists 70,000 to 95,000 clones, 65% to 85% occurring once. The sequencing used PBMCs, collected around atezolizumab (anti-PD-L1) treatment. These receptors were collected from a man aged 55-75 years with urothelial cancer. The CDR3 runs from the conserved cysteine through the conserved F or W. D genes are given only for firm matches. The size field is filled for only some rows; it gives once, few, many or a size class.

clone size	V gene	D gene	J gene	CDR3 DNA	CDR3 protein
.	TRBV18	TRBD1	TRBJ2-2	TGTGCCAGCTCACAAACCGCCTGGACAGGGGGCGCGAACACCGGGGAGCTGTTTTTT	CASSQTAWTGGANTGELFF
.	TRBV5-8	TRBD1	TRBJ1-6	TGTGCCAGCAGCTTGGGGACAGGGGGCAATTCACCCCTCCACTTT	CASSLGTGGNSPLHF
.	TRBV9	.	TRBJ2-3	TGTGCCAGCGAAAGACAGGCTGAGGGAGATACGCAGTATTTT	CASERQAEGDTQYF
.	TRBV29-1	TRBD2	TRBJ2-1	TGCAGCGCCAGAGGCCTAGCGGGAGGGCCGGTGGGTGGGCAGTTCTTC	CSARGLAGGPVGGQFF
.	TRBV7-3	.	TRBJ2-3	TGTGCCAGCAGCTATGGCGGGGGCTCCGCGGGGGAGACGCAGTATTTT	CASSYGGGSAGETQYF
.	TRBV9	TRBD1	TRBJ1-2	TGTGCCAGCAGCGTTCAACCTACAGGGGCCTATGGCTACACCTTC	CASSVQPTGAYGYTF
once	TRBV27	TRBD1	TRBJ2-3	TGTGCCAGCAGTCCGAATATGGGACAGGGGATGAGGACAGATACGCAGTATTTT	CASSPNMGQGMRTDTQYF
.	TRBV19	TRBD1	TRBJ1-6	TGTGCCAGTAGTGGCAGGGGGCGAGCCACGTCTGATAATTCACCCCTCCACTTT	CASSGRGRATSDNSPLHF
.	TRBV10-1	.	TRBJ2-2	TGCGCCAGCAGTGAGTTAAACACCGGGGAGCTGTTTTTT	CASSELNTGELFF
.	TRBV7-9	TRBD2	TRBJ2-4	TGTGCCAGCAGCTTAGGGCTAGCGGGAGGTTGGGACATTCAGTACTTC	CASSLGLAGGWDIQYF
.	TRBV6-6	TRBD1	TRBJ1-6	TGTGCCAGCAGTCCGGACAGGGGGCTCCACTTT	CASSPDRGLHF
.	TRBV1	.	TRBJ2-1	TGCACCAGCAGCCAAGATCGGGGAGGGCAGTCGAATGAGCAGTTCTTC	CTSSQDRGGQSNEQFF
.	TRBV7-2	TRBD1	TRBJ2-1	TGTGCCAGCAGCCGAAGGGGGACAGGGGCCTACAATGAGCAGTTCTTC	CASSRRGTGAYNEQFF
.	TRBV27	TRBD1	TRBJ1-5	TGTGCCAGCAGTAATCAGGGGGCGCGGGCCCAGCCCCAGCATTTT	CASSNQGARAQPQHF
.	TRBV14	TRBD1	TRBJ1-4	TGTGCCAGCAGCCTAAGGACAGGTGGTCCTGAAAAACTGTTTTTT	CASSLRTGGPEKLFF
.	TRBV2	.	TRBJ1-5	TGTGCCAGCAGTGACCCCCTCAATCAGCCCCAGCATTTT	CASSDPLNQPQHF
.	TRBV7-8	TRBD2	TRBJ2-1	TGTGCCAGCACCCCGGGACTAGCCTACAATGAGCAGTTCTTC	CASTPGLAYNEQFF
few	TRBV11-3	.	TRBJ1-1	TGTGCCAGCATTCCTGAGGGAGGGAATGCTTTCTTT	CASIPEGGNAFF
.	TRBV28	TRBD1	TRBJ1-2	TGTGCCAGCCTCCGGGAGCAGGGGGGTTTTGGCTACACCTTC	CASLREQGGFGYTF
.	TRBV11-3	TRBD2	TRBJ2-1	TGTGCCAGCAGCTTAGATCCTAGCGGGGGGTCTAATGAGCAGTTCTTC	CASSLDPSGGSNEQFF
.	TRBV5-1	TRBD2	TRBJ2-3	TGCGCCAGCAGCCCGGCCCAACTAGCGGGCACAGATACGCAGTATTTT	CASSPAQLAGTDTQYF
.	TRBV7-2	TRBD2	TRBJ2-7	TGTGCCAGCAGCTTAACCCCCGGGAGGGCCTACGAGCAGTACTTC	CASSLTPGRAYEQYF
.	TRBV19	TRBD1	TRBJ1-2	TGTGCCAGTAGTTTCATGGGACAGCCCCATGGCTACACCTTC	CASSFMGQPHGYTF
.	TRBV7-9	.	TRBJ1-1	TGTGCCAGCAGCTTAGTCGCAGATAACACTGAAGCTTTCTTT	CASSLVADNTEAFF
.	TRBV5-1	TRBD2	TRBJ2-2	TGCGCCAGCAGCTTAGCGGGAAACACCGGGGAGCTGTTTTTT	CASSLAGNTGELFF
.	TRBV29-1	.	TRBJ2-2	TGCAGCGTTGTGAACAGAGACACCGGGGAGCTGTTTTTT	CSVVNRDTGELFF
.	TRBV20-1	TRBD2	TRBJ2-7	TGCAGTATCGGGGGGAGCTACGAGCAGTACTTC	CSIGGSYEQYF
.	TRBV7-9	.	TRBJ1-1	TGTGCCAGCAGCTTAGACAGGTTCGGTGAAGCTTTCTTT	CASSLDRFGEAFF
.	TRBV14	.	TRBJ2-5	TGTGCCAGCAGCCAACAGGGTCGGGAGCCCCAAGAGACCCAGTACTTC	CASSQQGREPQETQYF
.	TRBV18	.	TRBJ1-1	TGTGCCAGCTCGTCCGACTCCGACACTGAAGCTTTCTTT	CASSSDSDTEAFF
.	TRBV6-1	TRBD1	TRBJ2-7	TGTGCCAGCAGTGAGGGGGACAGCTCCTACGAGCAGTACTTC	CASSEGDSSYEQYF
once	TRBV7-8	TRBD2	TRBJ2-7	TGTGCCAGCAGCTCCGCGGGACTAAGTTACGAGCAGTACTTC	CASSSAGLSYEQYF
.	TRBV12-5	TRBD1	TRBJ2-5	TGTGCTAGTGGTTCAAACAGGGGTCCGGCGTGGGAGACCCAGTACTTC	CASGSNRGPAWETQYF
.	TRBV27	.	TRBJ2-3	TGTGCCAGCAGTTTTCTGTATCGGACTAGCACAGATACGCAGTATTTT	CASSFLYRTSTDTQYF
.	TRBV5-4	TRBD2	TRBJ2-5	TGTGCCAGCAGCGTAGCCGGCCGAACTAGCGGCCAAGAGACCCAGTACTTC	CASSVAGRTSGQETQYF
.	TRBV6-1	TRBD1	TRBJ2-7	TGTGCCAGCAGTCCAGGGACAGGGAGCTCCTACGAGCAGTACTTC	CASSPGTGSSYEQYF
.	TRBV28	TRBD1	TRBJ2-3	TGTGCCAGCAGAACCAGGGACAGGGGGACAGATACGCAGTATTTT	CASRTRDRGTDTQYF
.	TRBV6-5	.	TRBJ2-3	TGTGCCAGCGGTCCCGGGTCTGCGGCCACAGATACGCAGTATTTT	CASGPGSAATDTQYF
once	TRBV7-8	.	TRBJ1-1	TGTGCCAGCAGCTCTCCAGCAGGCTCGAACACTGAAGCTTTCTTT	CASSSPAGSNTEAFF
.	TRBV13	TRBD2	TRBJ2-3	TGTGCCAGCAGTCGAAGCGGGGGGGAGTTCCGGCAGGAGCAGTATTTT	CASSRSGGEFRQEQYF
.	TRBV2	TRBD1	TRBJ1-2	TGTGCCAGCAGTTCCCCCGACAGGGCCTATGGCTACACCTTC	CASSSPDRAYGYTF
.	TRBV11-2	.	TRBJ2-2	TGTGCCAGCAGCTTAGAGGGTAGCGGAAGCACCGGGGAGCTGTTTTTT	CASSLEGSGSTGELFF
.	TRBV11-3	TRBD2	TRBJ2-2	TGTGCCAGCAGCCCCTCTGGCGGGAGAAGCACCGGGGAGCTGTTTTTT	CASSPSGGRSTGELFF
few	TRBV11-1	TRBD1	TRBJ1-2	TGTGCCAGCAGCGCTGGGACAGGGGGCTTGGGAGGCTACACCTTC	CASSAGTGGLGGYTF
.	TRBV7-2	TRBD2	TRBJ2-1	TGTGCCAGCAGCTTAGCGTTAGGGGTAGCGGGAGGGAAGGAGCAGTTCTTC	CASSLALGVAGGKEQFF
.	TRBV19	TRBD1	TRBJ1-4	TGTGCCAGTCGCCCGGGACAGGGATGGAAAGATGAAAAACTGTTTTTT	CASRPGQGWKDEKLFF
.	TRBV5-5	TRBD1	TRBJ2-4	TGTGCCAGCAGCTTGATGGGACAGGGGGTAAACATTCAGTACTTC	CASSLMGQGVNIQYF
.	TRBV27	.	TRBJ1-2	TGTGCCAGCAGTTTAGAAGGCCTCGGGGGCTACACCTTC	CASSLEGLGGYTF
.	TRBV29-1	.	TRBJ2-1	TGCAGCGGCCTCGGCGGTACTTTCCATAATGAGCAGTTCTTC	CSGLGGTFHNEQFF
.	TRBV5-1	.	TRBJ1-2	TGCGCCAGCAGCTTGGAGGGATGGGAGGGCTACACCTTC	CASSLEGWEGYTF
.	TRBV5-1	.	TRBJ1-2	TGCGCCAGCAGCCCTAACGGGGGGGGCCATGGCTACACCTTC	CASSPNGGGHGYTF